One T cell receptor beta chain is described in this entry. The antigen is unknown. TCRdb's table, derived via immunoSEQ multiplex PCR, lists solely in-frame clones and lacks some. The sample lists some 130,000 clones; 88% were seen once. The data stem from a study of T cell responses to AZD1222 COVID-19 vaccine. The study, taken as a whole, reports: Increased Spike-specific TCR breadth and depth were observed after two AZD1222 doses. Most donors were white British and more were female, and clonal diversity was possibly underestimated.

Germline loops: CDR1 LGHNA, CDR2 YNFKEQ. The V end lost 2 bases, the J end lost 6 bases, and 11 bases lay between the germline ends. The CDR3 loop spans 15 amino acids. This rearrangement joins TRBV4-2 to TRBJ1-6, with D perhaps TRBD1 (5 bases). The sample was peripheral blood, taken on day 0 of MenACWY control vaccination. The TCR sequence derives from an adult in good health. The CDR3: CASSQYSGTNSPLHF. Written as DNA, the CDR3 is TGTGCCAGCAGCCAATATTCAGGGACTAATTCACCCCTCCACTTT.